A selection of T cell receptor beta chains follows, all from one sample in a study of cytomegalovirus exposure and HLA in healthy donors. Measured with immunoSEQ multiplex PCR; TCRdb has only the in-frame clones, and not every one. The table records about 120,000 clones, about three quarters of them present only once. Material for sequencing was PBMCs. The receptors come from a woman aged 40 to 50 in good health and CMV-seropositive. CDR3s include the opening cysteine and the closing phenylalanine or tryptophan. The order of the fields is clone size, J gene, V gene, D gene, CDR3 length, CDR3 protein, CDR3 DNA. The D gene is left open where the match is weak. Size tells how often a clone was seen (once, few, many) or the class of an expanded clone, and some rows leave it out.

size: .
J: TRBJ2-5
V: TRBV9
D: .
length: 15
CDR3: CASSSNQRAKETQYF
DNA: TGTGCCAGCAGCTCTAATCAGCGCGCTAAAGAGACCCAGTACTTC

size: once
J: TRBJ2-1
V: TRBV9
D: TRBD1
length: 18
CDR3: CASSPRDSSRQITNEQFF
DNA: TGTGCCAGCAGCCCCCGGGACAGCTCCCGACAAATAACCAATGAGCAGTTCTTC

size: .
J: TRBJ1-6
V: TRBV27
D: .
length: 14
CDR3: CASSFNTYNSPLHF
DNA: TGTGCCAGCAGTTTTAATACCTATAATTCACCCCTCCACTTT

size: .
J: TRBJ2-1
V: TRBV19
D: .
length: 13
CDR3: CASRDKFYNEQFF
DNA: TGTGCGAGTAGGGACAAGTTCTACAATGAGCAGTTCTTC

size: .
J: TRBJ2-7
V: TRBV9
D: .
length: 14
CDR3: CASSVDGLTYEQYF
DNA: TGTGCCAGCAGCGTCGACGGGTTAACCTACGAGCAGTACTTC

size: few
J: TRBJ1-6
V: TRBV30
D: TRBD1
length: 18
CDR3: CAWSVGGAQGGRNSPLHF
DNA: TGTGCCTGGAGTGTAGGAGGGGCACAGGGGGGGAGGAATTCACCCCTCCACTTT

size: .
J: TRBJ2-7
V: TRBV7-2
D: .
length: 15
CDR3: CASSLATGDPYEQYF
DNA: TGTGCCAGCAGCTTAGCGACGGGGGATCCCTACGAGCAGTACTTC

size: .
J: TRBJ2-7
V: TRBV7-2
D: .
length: 14
CDR3: CASSFGGVAYEQYF
DNA: TGTGCCAGCAGCTTTGGCGGGGTTGCCTACGAGCAGTACTTC

size: .
J: TRBJ2-3
V: TRBV4-1
D: .
length: 13
CDR3: CASSTPGVDTQYF
DNA: TGCGCCAGCAGCACCCCCGGGGTAGATACGCAGTATTTT

size: .
J: TRBJ2-4
V: TRBV5-1
D: .
length: 17
CDR3: CASSLDFAGATKNIQYF
DNA: TGCGCCAGCAGCTTGGACTTTGCCGGAGCGACCAAAAACATTCAGTACTTC